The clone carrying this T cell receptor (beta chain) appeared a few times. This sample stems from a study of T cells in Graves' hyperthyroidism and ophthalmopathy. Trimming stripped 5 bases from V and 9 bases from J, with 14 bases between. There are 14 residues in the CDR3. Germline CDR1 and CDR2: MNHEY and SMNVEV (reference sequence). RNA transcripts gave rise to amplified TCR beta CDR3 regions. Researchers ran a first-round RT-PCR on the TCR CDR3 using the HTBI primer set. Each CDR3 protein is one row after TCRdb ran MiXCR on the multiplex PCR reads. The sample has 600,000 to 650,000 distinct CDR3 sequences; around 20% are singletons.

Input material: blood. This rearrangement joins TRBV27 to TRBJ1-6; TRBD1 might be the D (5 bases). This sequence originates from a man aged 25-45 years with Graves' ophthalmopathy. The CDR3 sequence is CASSPPGGGSPLHF. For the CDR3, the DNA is TGTGCCAGCAGTCCCCCCGGGGGGGGTTCACCCCTCCACTTT.